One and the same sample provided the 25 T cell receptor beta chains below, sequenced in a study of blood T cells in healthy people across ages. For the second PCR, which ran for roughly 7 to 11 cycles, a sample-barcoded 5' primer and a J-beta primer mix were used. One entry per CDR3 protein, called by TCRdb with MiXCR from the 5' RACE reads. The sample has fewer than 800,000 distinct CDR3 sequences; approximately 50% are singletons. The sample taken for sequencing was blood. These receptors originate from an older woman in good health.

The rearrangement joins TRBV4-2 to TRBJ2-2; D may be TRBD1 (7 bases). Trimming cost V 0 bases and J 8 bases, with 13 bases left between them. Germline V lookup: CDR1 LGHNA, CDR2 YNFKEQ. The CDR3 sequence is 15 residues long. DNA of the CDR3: TGTGCCAGCAGCCAAGATCGGGCGGGACAGGGGGAGCTGTTTTTT. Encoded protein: CASSQDRAGQGELFF.

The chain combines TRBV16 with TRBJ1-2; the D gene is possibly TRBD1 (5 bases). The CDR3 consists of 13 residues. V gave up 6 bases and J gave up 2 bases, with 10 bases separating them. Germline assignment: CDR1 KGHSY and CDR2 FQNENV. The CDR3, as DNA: TGTGCCAGCAGTCGACAGCTAAACTATGGCTACACCTTC. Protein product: CASSRQLNYGYTF.

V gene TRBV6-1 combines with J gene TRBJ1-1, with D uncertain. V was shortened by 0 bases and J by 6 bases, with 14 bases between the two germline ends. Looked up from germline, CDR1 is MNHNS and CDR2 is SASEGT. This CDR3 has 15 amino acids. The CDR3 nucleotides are TGTGCCAGCAGTGAAGCCCGGGTAATAATTGCTGAAGCTTTCTTT. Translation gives CASSEARVIIAEAFF.

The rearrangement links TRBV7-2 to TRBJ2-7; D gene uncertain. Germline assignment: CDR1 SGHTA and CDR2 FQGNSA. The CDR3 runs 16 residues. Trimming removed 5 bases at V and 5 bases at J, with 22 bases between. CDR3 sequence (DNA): TGTGCCAGCAGCACACTACGCCGTAGCTCCTACAACGAGCAGTACTTC. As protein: CASSTLRRSSYNEQYF.

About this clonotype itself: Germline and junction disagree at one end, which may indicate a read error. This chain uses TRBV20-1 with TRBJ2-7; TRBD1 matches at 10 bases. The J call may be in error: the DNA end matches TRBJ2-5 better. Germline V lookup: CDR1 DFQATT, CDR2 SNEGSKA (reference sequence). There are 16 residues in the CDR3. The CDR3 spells CSAGDASGTGDETQYF. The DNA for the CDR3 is TGCAGTGCTGGAGACGCCTCCGGGACAGGGGACGAGACCCAGTACTTC.

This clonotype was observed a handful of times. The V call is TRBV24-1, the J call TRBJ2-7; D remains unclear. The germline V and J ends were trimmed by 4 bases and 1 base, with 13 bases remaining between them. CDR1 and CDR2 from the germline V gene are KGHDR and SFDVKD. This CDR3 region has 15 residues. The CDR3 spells CATSEGHLRSYEQYF. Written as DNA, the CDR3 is TGTGCCACCAGTGAAGGTCATCTAAGGTCCTACGAGCAGTACTTC.

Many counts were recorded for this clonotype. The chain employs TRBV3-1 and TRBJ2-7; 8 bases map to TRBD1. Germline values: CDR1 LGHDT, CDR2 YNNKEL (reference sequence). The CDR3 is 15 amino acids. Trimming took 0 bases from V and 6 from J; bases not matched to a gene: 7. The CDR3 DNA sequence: TGTGCCAGCAGCCAAGAGGCAGGGGGCACGGGCGAGCAGTACTTC. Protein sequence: CASSQEAGGTGEQYF.

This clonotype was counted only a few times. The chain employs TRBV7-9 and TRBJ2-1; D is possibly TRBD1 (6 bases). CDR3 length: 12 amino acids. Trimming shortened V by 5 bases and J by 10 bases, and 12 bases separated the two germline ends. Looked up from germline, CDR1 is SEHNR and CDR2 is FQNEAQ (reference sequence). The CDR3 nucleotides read TGTGCCAGCAGCCCGGACAGTGGGGAGCAGTTCTTC. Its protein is CASSPDSGEQFF. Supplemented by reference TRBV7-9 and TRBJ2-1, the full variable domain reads DTGVSQNPRHKITKRGQNVTFRCDPISEHNRLYWYRQTLGQGPEFLTYFQNEAQLEKSRLLSDRFSAERPKGSFSTLEIQRTEQGDSAMYLCASSPDSGEQFFGPGTRLTVL.

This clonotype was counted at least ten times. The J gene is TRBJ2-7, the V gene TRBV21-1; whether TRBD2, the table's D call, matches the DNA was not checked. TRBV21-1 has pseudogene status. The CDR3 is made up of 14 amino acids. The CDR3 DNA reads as TGTGCCAGCAGCACCGGGACTCAATACTACGAGCAGTACTTC. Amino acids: CASSTGTQYYEQYF.

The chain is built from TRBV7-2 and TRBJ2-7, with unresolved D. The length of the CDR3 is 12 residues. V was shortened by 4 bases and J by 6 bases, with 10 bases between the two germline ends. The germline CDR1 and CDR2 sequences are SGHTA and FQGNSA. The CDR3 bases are TGTGCCAGCAGCTCCGACGCCTCCGAGCAGTACTTC. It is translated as CASSSDASEQYF.

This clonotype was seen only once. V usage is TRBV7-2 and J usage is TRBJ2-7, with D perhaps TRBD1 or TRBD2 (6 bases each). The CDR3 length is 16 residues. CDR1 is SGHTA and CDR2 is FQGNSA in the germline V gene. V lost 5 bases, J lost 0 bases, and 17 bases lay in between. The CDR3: CASSPRGAESSYEQYF. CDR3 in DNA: TGTGCCAGCAGCCCGAGGGGGGCAGAGAGCTCCTACGAGCAGTACTTC.

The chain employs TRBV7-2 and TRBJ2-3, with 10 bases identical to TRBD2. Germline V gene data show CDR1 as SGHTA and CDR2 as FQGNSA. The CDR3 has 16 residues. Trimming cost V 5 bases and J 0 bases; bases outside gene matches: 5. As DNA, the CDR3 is TGTGCCAGCAGCGGGGGGACTAGCGCTAGCACAGATACGCAGTATTTT. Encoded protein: CASSGGTSASTDTQYF.

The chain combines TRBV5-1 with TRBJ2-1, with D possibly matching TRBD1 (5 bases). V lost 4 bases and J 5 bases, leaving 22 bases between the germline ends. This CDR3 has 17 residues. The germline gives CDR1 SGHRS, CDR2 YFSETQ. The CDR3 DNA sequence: TGCGCCAGCAGCGGGTCATCAGGACAACTGATTAACAATGAGCAGTTCTTC. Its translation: CASSGSSGQLINNEQFF. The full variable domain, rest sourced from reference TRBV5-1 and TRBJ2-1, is KAGVTQTPRYLIKTRGQQVTLSCSPISGHRSVSWYQQTPGQGLQFLFEYFSETQRNKGNFPGRFSGRQFSNSRSEMNVSTLELGDSALYLCASSGSSGQLINNEQFFGPGTRLTVL.

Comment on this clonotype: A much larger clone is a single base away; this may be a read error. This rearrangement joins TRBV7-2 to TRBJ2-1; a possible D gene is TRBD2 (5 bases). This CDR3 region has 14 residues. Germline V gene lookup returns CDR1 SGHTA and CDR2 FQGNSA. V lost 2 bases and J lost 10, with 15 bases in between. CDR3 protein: CASSLSWTAYEQFF. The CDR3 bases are TGTGCCAGCAGCTTATCCTGGACTGCCTACGAGCAGTTCTTC.

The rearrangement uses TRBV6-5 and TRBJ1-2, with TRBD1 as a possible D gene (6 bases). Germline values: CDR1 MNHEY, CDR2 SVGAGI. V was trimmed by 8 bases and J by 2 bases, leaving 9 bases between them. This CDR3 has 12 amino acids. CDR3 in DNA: TGTGCCAGCGGACAGAAAAACTATGGCTACACCTTC. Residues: CASGQKNYGYTF.

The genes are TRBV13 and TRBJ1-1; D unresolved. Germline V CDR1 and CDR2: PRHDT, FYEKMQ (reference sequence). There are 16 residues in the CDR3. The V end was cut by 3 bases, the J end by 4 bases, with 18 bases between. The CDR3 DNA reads TGTGCCAGCAGCTTCCTACCGCAACGGGGAGGCACTGAAGCTTTCTTT. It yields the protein CASSFLPQRGGTEAFF.

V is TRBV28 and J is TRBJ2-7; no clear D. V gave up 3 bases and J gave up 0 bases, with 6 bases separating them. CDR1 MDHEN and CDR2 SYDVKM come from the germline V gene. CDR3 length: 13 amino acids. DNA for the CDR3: TGTGCCAGCAGTTTTCGGAACTCCTACGAGCAGTACTTC. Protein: CASSFRNSYEQYF.

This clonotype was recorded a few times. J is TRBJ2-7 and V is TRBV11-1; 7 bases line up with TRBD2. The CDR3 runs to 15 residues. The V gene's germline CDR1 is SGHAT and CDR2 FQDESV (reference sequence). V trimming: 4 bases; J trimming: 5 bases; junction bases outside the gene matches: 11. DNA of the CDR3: TGTGCCAGCAGCTCCTCCTCCGGGAGGCGGAACGAGCAGTACTTC. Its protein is CASSSSSGRRNEQYF.

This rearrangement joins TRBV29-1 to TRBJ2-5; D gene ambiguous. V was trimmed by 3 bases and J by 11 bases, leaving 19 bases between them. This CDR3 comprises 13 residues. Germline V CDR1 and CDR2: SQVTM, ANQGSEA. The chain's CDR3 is CSVEGYNSNEQYF. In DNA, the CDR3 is TGCAGCGTTGAGGGGTATAACTCGAATGAGCAGTACTTC.

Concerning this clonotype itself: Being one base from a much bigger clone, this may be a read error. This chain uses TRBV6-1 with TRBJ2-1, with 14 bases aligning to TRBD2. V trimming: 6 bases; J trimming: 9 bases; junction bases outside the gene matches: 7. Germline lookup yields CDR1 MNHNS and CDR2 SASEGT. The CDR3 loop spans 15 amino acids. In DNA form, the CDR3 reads TGTGCCAGCAGCCGGACTAGCGGGAGGACGGGTGAGCAGTTCTTC. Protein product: CASSRTSGRTGEQFF.

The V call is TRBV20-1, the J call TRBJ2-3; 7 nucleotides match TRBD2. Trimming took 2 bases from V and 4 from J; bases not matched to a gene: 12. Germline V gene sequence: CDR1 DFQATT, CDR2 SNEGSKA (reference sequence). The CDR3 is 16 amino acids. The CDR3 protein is CSARRGVIARADTQYF. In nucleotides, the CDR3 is TGCAGTGCTAGACGGGGGGTAATAGCCCGCGCAGATACGCAGTATTTT.

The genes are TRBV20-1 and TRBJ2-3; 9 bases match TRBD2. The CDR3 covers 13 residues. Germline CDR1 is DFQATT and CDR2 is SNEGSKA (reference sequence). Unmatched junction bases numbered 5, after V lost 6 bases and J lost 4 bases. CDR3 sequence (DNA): TGCAGTGCCAAAGCGGGAGGCGCAGATACGCAGTATTTT. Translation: CSAKAGGADTQYF.

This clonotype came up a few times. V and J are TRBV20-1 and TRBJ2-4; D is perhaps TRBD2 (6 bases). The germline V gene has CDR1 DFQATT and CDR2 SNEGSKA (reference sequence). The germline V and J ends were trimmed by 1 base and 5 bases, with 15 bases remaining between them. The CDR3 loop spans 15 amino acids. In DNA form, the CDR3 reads TGCAGTGCTAGAGTCGGGTCGGGAGCGGAAAACATTCAGTACTTC. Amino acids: CSARVGSGAENIQYF.

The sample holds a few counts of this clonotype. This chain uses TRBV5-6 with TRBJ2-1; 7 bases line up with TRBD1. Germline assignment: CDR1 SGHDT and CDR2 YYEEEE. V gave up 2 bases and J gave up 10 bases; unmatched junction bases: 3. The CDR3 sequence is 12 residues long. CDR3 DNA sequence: TGTGCCAGCAGCTTATGGGGACAGGAGCAGTTCTTC. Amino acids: CASSLWGQEQFF. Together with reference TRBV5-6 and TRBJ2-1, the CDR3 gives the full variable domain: DAGVTQSPTHLIKTRGQQVTLRCSPKSGHDTVSWYQQALGQGPQFIFQYYEEEERQRGNFPDRFSGHQFPNYSSELNVNALLLGDSALYLCASSLWGQEQFFGPGTRLTVL.

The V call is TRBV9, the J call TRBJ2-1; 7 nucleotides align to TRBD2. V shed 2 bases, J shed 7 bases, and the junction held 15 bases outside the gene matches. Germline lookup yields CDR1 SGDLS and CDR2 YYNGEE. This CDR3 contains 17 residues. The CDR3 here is CASSVGGGGMGSNEQFF. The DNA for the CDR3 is TGTGCCAGCAGCGTTGGCGGGGGAGGTATGGGGTCGAATGAGCAGTTCTTC. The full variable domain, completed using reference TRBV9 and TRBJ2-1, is DSGVTQTPKHLITATGQRVTLRCSPRSGDLSVYWYQQSLDQGLQFLIQYYNGEERAKGNILERFSAQQFPDLHSELNLSSLELGDSALYFCASSVGGGGMGSNEQFFGPGTRLTVL.